These 28 T cell receptor beta chains originate from one sample sequenced in a study of cytomegalovirus exposure and HLA in healthy donors. PCR was performed using 60 Vbeta and 13 Jbeta primers. The data were produced by immunoSEQ multiplex PCR, yet TCRdb's version contains in-frame clones alone and is incomplete. The table includes about 110,000 clones, 65% to 80% detected once. Material for sequencing was PBMCs. The receptor source for this set is a male donor in good health and CMV-seronegative.

The V call is TRBV19, the J call TRBJ2-4, with TRBD2 identical over 7 bases. The CDR3 sequence is 16 residues long. Germline values: CDR1 LNHDA, CDR2 SQIVND (reference sequence). The V and J ends lost 3 bases and 0 bases, in that order; junction bases with no gene match: 5. The CDR3 DNA reads as TGTGCCAGTAGTATTGGGGGGGGTCTAGCCAAAAACATTCAGTACTTC. This encodes CASSIGGGLAKNIQYF.

The rearrangement links TRBV7-6 to TRBJ2-1, with unresolved D. The germline CDR1 and CDR2 sequences are SGHVS and FNYEAQ. The V end was cut by 0 bases, the J end by 1 base, with 10 bases between. The CDR3 runs 16 residues. The CDR3 loop is CASSLAAERSYNEQFF. As DNA, the CDR3 is TGTGCCAGCAGCTTAGCGGCGGAGCGTTCCTACAATGAGCAGTTCTTC. The full variable domain, completed using reference TRBV7-6 and TRBJ2-1, is GAGVSQSPRYKVTKRGQDVALRCDPISGHVSLYWYRQALGQGPEFLTYFNYEAQQDKSGLPNDRFSAERPEGSISTLTIQRTEQRDSAMYRCASSLAAERSYNEQFFGPGTRLTVL.

This clone was observed a few times. The chain employs TRBV15 and TRBJ2-1; 8 bases are a match to TRBD1. The CDR3 covers 14 residues. Germline V gene lookup returns CDR1 LNHNV and CDR2 YYDKDF (reference sequence). The ends lost 3 bases at V and 6 bases at J; junction bases unmatched: 4. CDR3 nucleotides: TGTGCCACCAGCAGTGACAGGGGCGGCAATGAGCAGTTCTTC. It is translated as CATSSDRGGNEQFF.

This clone occurred a few times. This chain connects TRBV30 to TRBJ1-4, with 8 positions matching TRBD1. Losses at the gene ends were 2 bases for V and 7 bases for J; bases not matched to a gene: 9. The germline CDR1 and CDR2 sequences are GTSNPN and SVGIG (reference sequence). The CDR3 is 15 residues long. Here the CDR3 DNA reads TGTGCCTGGAGTAATACAGGGGGAAGTGGTGAAAAACTGTTTTTT. Its translation: CAWSNTGGSGEKLFF.

This clone was recorded only once. The V gene is TRBV11-2, the J gene TRBJ2-1, with a tentative D call TRBD2 (5 bases). Germline V CDR1 and CDR2: SGHAT, FQNNGV. The CDR3 extends over 14 amino acids. Trimming left V 3 bases short and J 5 bases short, with 11 bases between. DNA of the CDR3: TGTGCCAGCAGCTTGCTCCTTAGCGACAATGAGCAGTTCTTC. Its protein is CASSLLLSDNEQFF.

The rearrangement joins TRBV2 to TRBJ2-1; 7 bases are a match to TRBD2. Germline-derived CDR1 and CDR2 are SNHLY and FYNNEI. This CDR3 region has 15 residues. The V segment lost 2 bases and the J segment 6 bases; nucleotides outside the gene matches: 7. In DNA, the CDR3 is TGTGCCAGCAGTGAACTCGCGGGAGTGGGCAATGAGCAGTTCTTC. This translates into CASSELAGVGNEQFF.

This clone showed up just once. The rearrangement joins TRBV7-8 to TRBJ2-1; D perhaps matches TRBD2 (6 bases). CDR1 and CDR2 from the germline V gene are SGHVS and FQNEAQ. The ends were cut back, 1 base at V and 9 bases at J, with 13 bases in the middle. The length of the CDR3 is 14 residues. The CDR3 here is CASSLGGSGTEQFF. DNA of the CDR3: TGTGCCAGCAGCTTAGGGGGTAGCGGAACTGAGCAGTTCTTC.

This chain uses TRBV19 with TRBJ2-1; D call uncertain. Trimming stripped 2 bases from V and 8 bases from J, with 4 bases between. Looked up from germline, CDR1 is LNHDA and CDR2 is SQIVND (reference sequence). CDR3 length: 11 residues. In DNA, the CDR3 is TGTGCCAGTAGTATAATCGATGAGCAGTTCTTC. It codes for CASSIIDEQFF.

This clone was found a few times. J is TRBJ1-2 and V is TRBV19; 8 bases align to TRBD1. From germline, CDR1 is LNHDA and CDR2 SQIVND (reference sequence). Trimming cost V 4 bases and J 4 bases; bases outside gene matches: 5. The CDR3 runs 14 residues. CDR3: CASSTPGGAYGYTF. Written as DNA, the CDR3 is TGTGCCAGTAGTACCCCAGGGGGCGCCTATGGCTACACCTTC.

This chain joins TRBV27 and TRBJ2-3; perhaps TRBD1 as D (6 bases). The CDR3 contains 15 residues. Germline CDR1 MNHEY, CDR2 SMNVEV (reference sequence). V lost 2 bases, J lost 4 bases, and 13 bases lay in between. CDR3 DNA: TGTGCCAGCAGTTTAATACAGGGTGTAGCAGATACGCAGTATTTT. It encodes CASSLIQGVADTQYF.

The CDR3 DNA follows: TGTGCCAGCAGTCCCGACGGAGCCTCTGGCTACACCTTC. Amino acids: CASSPDGASGYTF. This chain uses TRBV7-9 with TRBJ1-2; unclear D gene. Trimming shortened V by 6 bases and J by 7 bases, and 15 bases separated the two germline ends. CDR1 is SEHNR and CDR2 is FQNEAQ in the germline V gene (reference sequence). The CDR3 loop spans 13 amino acids.

The chain recombines TRBV6-5 with TRBJ2-5; 9 bases agree with TRBD2. Germline V gene sequence: CDR1 MNHEY, CDR2 SVGAGI. The V segment lost 8 bases and the J segment 5 bases; nucleotides outside the gene matches: 12. The CDR3 sequence is 15 residues long. The CDR3 is CASPPRREGRETQYF. CDR3 coding DNA: TGTGCCAGCCCCCCCCGGCGGGAGGGCCGGGAGACCCAGTACTTC.

V usage is TRBV4-2 and J usage is TRBJ2-2; 7 bases line up with TRBD2. The ends lost 4 bases at V and 7 bases at J; junction bases unmatched: 3. The CDR3 totals 13 residues. Germline CDR1 is LGHNA and CDR2 is YNFKEQ. As DNA, the CDR3 is TGTGCCAGCAGCCCCGGGAGGATCGGGGAGCTGTTTTTT. Protein product: CASSPGRIGELFF.

The J gene is TRBJ2-7, the V gene TRBV27; 8 nucleotides align to TRBD1. V was pared by 7 bases and J by 7 bases, with 9 bases of the junction left unmatched. Germline V gives CDR1 MNHEY, CDR2 SMNVEV (reference sequence). The CDR3 runs 13 residues. The CDR3 DNA follows: TGTGCCAGCAAGGGGACAGGATTGGGGGAGCAGTACTTC. Translated: CASKGTGLGEQYF.

The genes are TRBV11-2 and TRBJ2-3; 14 bases are shared with TRBD2. V lost 5 bases to trimming and J lost 4 bases; unmatched junction nucleotides: 11. In germline, CDR1 is SGHAT, CDR2 FQNNGV. The CDR3 length is 18 residues. The DNA for the CDR3 is TGTGCCAGCAGCCCCTACGGGACTAGCGGGGGCCGAGCAGATACGCAGTATTTT. Translation gives CASSPYGTSGGRADTQYF.

CDR3 DNA sequence: TGTGCCAGAAGCCTCGACTTAGGTGAAGCTTTCTTT. Encoded protein: CARSLDLGEAFF. This chain joins TRBV5-4 and TRBJ1-1; no firm D call. The CDR3 loop spans 12 amino acids. CDR1 is SGHNT and CDR2 is YYREEE in the germline V gene (reference sequence). The germline V and J ends were trimmed by 8 bases and 7 bases, with 15 bases remaining between them.

The chain combines TRBV6-6 with TRBJ1-2; TRBD1 might be the D (6 bases). The germline V gene has CDR1 MNHNY and CDR2 SVGAGI (reference sequence). V lost 6 bases and J lost 1, with 15 bases in between. This CDR3 region has 15 residues. The CDR3: CASRPRGPNNYGYTF. The CDR3 DNA reads as TGTGCCAGCAGACCCAGGGGACCGAATAACTATGGCTACACCTTC.

V is TRBV28 and J is TRBJ1-5, with a weak D call TRBD1 (5 bases). The CDR3 totals 12 residues. Per the germline V gene, CDR1 is MDHEN and CDR2 is SYDVKM. V lost 4 bases to trimming and J lost 9 bases, with 10 bases between them. The CDR3 coding sequence is TGTGCCAGCAGTTCGGGGGGTGGGCCCCAGCATTTT. This codes for CASSSGGGPQHF.

This clone has a single count. The chain is built from TRBV5-5 and TRBJ2-7; D is possibly TRBD2 (5 bases). CDR1 and CDR2 from the germline V gene are SGHKS and YYEKEE (reference sequence). The V end lost 0 bases, the J end lost 2 bases, and 12 bases lay between the germline ends. CDR3 length: 15 amino acids. The CDR3 loop reads CASSLASSSTYEQYF. Here the CDR3 DNA reads TGTGCCAGCAGCTTGGCCTCTAGCAGCACCTACGAGCAGTACTTC.

J is TRBJ2-7 and V is TRBV10-3, with 9 positions matching TRBD1. The V and J ends lost 5 bases and 5 bases, in that order; junction bases with no gene match: 4. The CDR3 is 13 amino acids. CDR1 and CDR2 from the germline V gene are ENHRY and SYGVKD. The CDR3 spells CAISYDRGNEQYF. In nucleotides, the CDR3 is TGTGCCATCAGTTACGACAGGGGGAACGAGCAGTACTTC.

This clone was counted only a few times. V gene TRBV6-1 combines with J gene TRBJ2-1, with 9 bases identical to TRBD2. The ends lost 7 bases at V and 4 bases at J; junction bases unmatched: 8. The CDR3 runs to 15 residues. The germline V gene encodes CDR1 MNHNS and CDR2 SASEGT. CDR3 sequence reads: CASTNAAGGYNEQFF. The CDR3 bases are TGTGCCAGCACCAACGCTGCGGGAGGGTACAATGAGCAGTTCTTC.

This clone appeared a few times. Distinct nucleotide sequences in the sample also encode this CDR3. The chain couples TRBV30 to TRBJ2-7, with 8 bases identical to TRBD1. This CDR3 comprises 14 residues. J was trimmed by 3 bases and V by 2 bases; bases with no gene match: 6. Germline V lookup: CDR1 GTSNPN, CDR2 SVGIG (reference sequence). The chain's CDR3 is CAWSTGTGNYEQYF. The CDR3, as DNA: TGTGCCTGGAGTACCGGGACAGGAAACTACGAGCAGTACTTC.

In its sample, this clone was seen once. V gene TRBV4-1 combines with J gene TRBJ2-5, with 8 bases that match TRBD2. Germline CDR1 is MGHRA and CDR2 is YSYEKL. The CDR3 consists of 14 residues. Trimming at V came to 3 bases and at J to 4 bases, leaving 4 bases not matched to a gene. The CDR3 sequence is CASSQIGGVETQYF. The CDR3 DNA follows: TGCGCCAGCAGCCAGATCGGGGGGGTAGAGACCCAGTACTTC.

With respect to this clone: The junction and the germline gene differ at one end; a read error may be behind it. The V gene is TRBV5-6, the J gene TRBJ2-7; 14 nucleotides match TRBD2. Germline values: CDR1 SGHDT, CDR2 YYEEEE. The CDR3 has 13 residues. The DNA of the CDR3 is TGTGCCAGCAGCACGGGACTAGCGGGAGAGTATGGCTTC. Translating gives CASSTGLAGEYGF. Full variable domain (rest looked up from reference TRBV5-6 and TRBJ2-7): DAGVTQSPTHLIKTRGQQVTLRCSPKSGHDTVSWYQQALGQGPQFIFQYYEEEERQRGNFPDRFSGHQFPNYSSELNVNALLLGDSALYLCASSTGLAGEYGFGPGTRLTVT.

Only a few counts were recorded for this clone. The same CDR3 also results from other DNA sequences found in this sample. This sequence joins TRBV28 and TRBJ2-5, with 10 bases matching TRBD2. Germline CDR1 MDHEN, CDR2 SYDVKM. Trimming removed 3 bases from V and 3 bases from J; junction bases left unmatched: 10. This CDR3 contains 17 residues. CDR3 nucleotides: TGTGCCAGCAGTTTTATCGTTGGACTAGCGGCGGAAGAGACCCAGTACTTC. Residues: CASSFIVGLAAEETQYF. Full variable domain (remainder filled in from reference TRBV28 and TRBJ2-5): DVKVTQSSRYLVKRTGEKVFLECVQDMDHENMFWYRQDPGLGLRLIYFSYDVKMKEKGDIPEGYSVSREKKERFSLILESASTNQTSMYLCASSFIVGLAAEETQYFGPGTRLLVL.

This clone has just a few counts. The rearrangement joins TRBV20-1 to TRBJ2-1; D call uncertain. V was pared by 4 bases and J by 10 bases, with 11 bases between. The CDR3 spans 11 residues. Germline V gene lookup returns CDR1 DFQATT and CDR2 SNEGSKA (reference sequence). The CDR3 DNA follows: TGCAGTGCTACACGAGTCGGGGAGCAGTTCTTC. It yields the protein CSATRVGEQFF.

The sample holds one count of this clone. The chain is built from TRBV7-9 and TRBJ2-1; 12 nucleotides match TRBD2. Germline CDR1 is SEHNR and CDR2 is FQNEAQ (reference sequence). V shed 1 base and J 0 bases; nucleotides not matched to a gene: 4. The CDR3 is 18 amino acids. This CDR3 is CASSLGTSGRSSYNEQFF. CDR3 nucleotide sequence: TGTGCCAGCAGCTTAGGCACTAGCGGGAGGAGCTCCTACAATGAGCAGTTCTTC.

This clone was detected only a few times. The chain recombines TRBV18 with TRBJ2-7; 7 bases align to TRBD1. The V gene end was trimmed by 2 bases and the J gene end by 0 bases; junction bases not matched to a gene: 7. Per the germline V gene, CDR1 is KGHSH and CDR2 is LQKENI. The CDR3 consists of 16 residues. CDR3 sequence (DNA): TGTGCCAGCTCACCAATTAGACAGGGAACCTCCTACGAGCAGTACTTC. Translation: CASSPIRQGTSYEQYF.